A single sample is the source of the 15 T cell receptor beta chains below, sequenced in a study of blood T cell repertoires in COVID-19. The data were produced by immunoSEQ multiplex PCR, yet TCRdb's version contains in-frame clones alone and is incomplete. The sample yields hundreds of thousands of clones, approximately 90% seen once. Sequencing used PBMCs or T cells enriched from blood (not recorded which). The receptor source for this set is a man in his forties who had recovered from COVID-19.

The V and J genes are TRBV11-2 and TRBJ2-7, with TRBD2 matching 11 bases. V lost 6 bases, J lost 3 bases, and 7 bases stayed unmatched. From germline, CDR1 is SGHAT and CDR2 FQNNGV. This CDR3 region has 15 residues. This CDR3 is CASRRLAGKDYEQYF. Written as DNA, the CDR3 is TGTGCCAGCAGAAGACTAGCGGGAAAGGACTACGAGCAGTACTTC.

The chain employs TRBV4-2 and TRBJ2-7; 10 positions agree with TRBD1. Germline values: CDR1 LGHNA, CDR2 YNFKEQ. The CDR3 sequence is 15 residues long. The V and J ends lost 2 bases and 5 bases, in that order; junction bases with no gene match: 6. For the CDR3, the DNA is TGTGCCAGCAGCCAACTGGGACAGGGGTCCAACGAGCAGTACTTC. Protein: CASSQLGQGSNEQYF.

This clone was observed a few times. The CDR3 sequence is CASSSQGEVNTEAFF. CDR3 sequence (DNA): TGTGCCAGCAGCTCACAGGGGGAGGTGAACACTGAAGCTTTCTTT. The rearrangement joins TRBV5-6 to TRBJ1-1, with TRBD1 matching 8 bases. After removal of 3 bases from V and 0 bases from J, the junction contained 4 bases not matched to a gene. This CDR3 has 15 residues. From germline, CDR1 is SGHDT and CDR2 YYEEEE.

This sequence joins TRBV27 and TRBJ2-7, with D unclear. Germline V lookup: CDR1 MNHEY, CDR2 SMNVEV (reference sequence). The CDR3 covers 15 residues. With 5 bases removed from V and 2 bases from J, the gap between germline ends came to 16 bases. The CDR3 sequence is CASSPLHPSPYEQYF. The DNA of the CDR3 is TGTGCCAGCAGTCCGCTGCATCCTAGTCCCTACGAGCAGTACTTC.

This chain links TRBV11-1 with TRBJ2-7; TRBD2 aligns across 7 bases. J gave up 3 bases and V 1 base, and 6 bases lay outside the gene matches. Germline assignment: CDR1 SGHAT and CDR2 FQDESV (reference sequence). This CDR3 is built from 15 residues. The DNA of the CDR3 is TGTGCCAGCAGCTTAGTGGGAGGACTAGGCTACGAGCAGTACTTC. Amino acid sequence: CASSLVGGLGYEQYF.

The chain uses TRBV7-2 and TRBJ2-3; 9 nucleotides line up with TRBD1. Germline V gene sequence: CDR1 SGHTA, CDR2 FQGNSA. This CDR3 has 16 amino acids. J lost 4 bases, V lost 5 bases, and 10 bases had no gene match. The CDR3 sequence: CASSPPGGQGPDTQYF. CDR3 bases: TGTGCCAGCAGCCCGCCCGGTGGACAGGGGCCAGATACGCAGTATTTT.

The chain is built from TRBV28 and TRBJ1-2; D may be TRBD1 (5 bases). The CDR3 has 12 residues. Germline CDR1 MDHEN, CDR2 SYDVKM. The V gene lost 7 bases and the J gene lost 3 bases, with 9 bases spanning the gap. The CDR3 region is CASTTGYYGYTF. The CDR3 DNA is TGTGCCAGCACCACAGGCTACTATGGCTACACCTTC.

The CDR3 region is CASSEVQGIGYGYTF. In nucleotides, the CDR3 is TGTGCCAGCAGCGAGGTCCAGGGGATCGGGTATGGCTACACCTTC. This rearrangement joins TRBV7-8 to TRBJ1-2; tentative D call: TRBD1 (6 bases). There are 15 residues in the CDR3. Per germline, CDR1 SGHVS and CDR2 FQNEAQ. V was clipped by 5 bases and J by 5 bases, with 18 bases between them.

V usage is TRBV6-5 and J usage is TRBJ2-7; 7 bases match TRBD1. CDR1 is MNHEY, CDR2 SVGAGI, per germline. The CDR3 consists of 15 residues. The trim removed 0 bases at V and 1 base at J, leaving 3 bases unmatched. CDR3 DNA: TGTGCCAGCAGTTACTCGACAGGGCAGTCCTACGAGCAGTACTTC. The encoded protein is CASSYSTGQSYEQYF.

This chain joins TRBV9 and TRBJ1-3; 7 positions match TRBD1. Germline V lookup: CDR1 SGDLS, CDR2 YYNGEE. There are 16 residues in the CDR3. The J segment lost 3 bases and the V segment lost 4 bases, leaving 10 bases of the junction unmatched. The CDR3 DNA reads as TGTGCCAGCAGCCGACCGGGACAGCCATTTGGAAACACCATATATTTT. Its protein is CASSRPGQPFGNTIYF.

The V and J genes are TRBV5-4 and TRBJ2-5; 10 nucleotides match TRBD2. CDR3 length equals 15 residues. V shed 5 bases and J 5 bases; nucleotides not matched to a gene: 9. CDR1 is SGHNT and CDR2 is YYREEE in the germline V gene (reference sequence). The CDR3 protein is CASSEASGSMETQYF. DNA for the CDR3: TGTGCCAGCAGTGAGGCTAGCGGGAGTATGGAGACCCAGTACTTC.

This chain uses TRBV28 with TRBJ1-3; TRBD1 matches 7 bases. The V segment lost 6 bases and the J segment 4 bases; nucleotides outside the gene matches: 6. Germline V gene sequence: CDR1 MDHEN, CDR2 SYDVKM. This CDR3 is built from 14 residues. The CDR3, as DNA: TGTGCCAGCAGCCAAGGGACAGTAGGAAACACCATATATTTT. Protein: CASSQGTVGNTIYF.

This rearrangement joins TRBV4-3 to TRBJ1-4; D is ambiguous. This CDR3 has 17 amino acids. Germline CDR1 is LGHNA and CDR2 is YSLEER. V gave up 0 bases and J gave up 6 bases, with 17 bases separating them. CDR3 in amino acids: CASSQDLRLRGDEKLFF. CDR3 coding DNA: TGCGCCAGCAGCCAAGATTTGAGACTACGGGGAGATGAAAAACTGTTTTTT.

This chain joins TRBV11-1 and TRBJ2-7, with D maybe TRBD2 (5 bases). CDR3 length: 11 residues. V lost 5 bases, J lost 6 bases, and 8 bases lay in between. Germline CDR1 is SGHAT and CDR2 is FQDESV (reference sequence). CDR3 coding DNA: TGTGCCAGCAGCCAGAGGGCCGAGCAGTACTTC. Translated: CASSQRAEQYF.

This sequence joins TRBV3-1 (or the pseudogene TRBV3-2) and TRBJ2-2; 7 nucleotides match TRBD1. The germline V gene has CDR1 LGHDT and CDR2 YNNKEL (reference sequence). This CDR3 comprises 15 residues. V lost 3 bases to trimming and J lost 3 bases; unmatched junction nucleotides: 4. The CDR3 nucleotides read TGTGCCAGCAGCCAGAACAGGGGATACACCGGGGAGCTGTTTTTT. It translates to CASSQNRGYTGELFF.